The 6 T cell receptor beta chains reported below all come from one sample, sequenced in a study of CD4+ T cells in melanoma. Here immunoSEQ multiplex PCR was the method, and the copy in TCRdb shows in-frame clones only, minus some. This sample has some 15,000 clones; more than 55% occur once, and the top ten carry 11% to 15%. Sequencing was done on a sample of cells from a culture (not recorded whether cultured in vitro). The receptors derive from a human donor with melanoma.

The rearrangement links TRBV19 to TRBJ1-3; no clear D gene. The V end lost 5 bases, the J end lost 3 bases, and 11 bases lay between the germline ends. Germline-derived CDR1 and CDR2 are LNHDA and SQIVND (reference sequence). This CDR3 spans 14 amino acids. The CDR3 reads CASSFGDFGNTIYF. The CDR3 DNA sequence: TGTGCCAGTAGTTTTGGCGACTTTGGAAACACCATATATTTT. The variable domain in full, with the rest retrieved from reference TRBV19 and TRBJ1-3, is DGGITQSPKYLFRKEGQNVTLSCEQNLNHDAMYWYRQDPGQGLRLIYYSQIVNDFQKGDIAEGYSVSREKKESFPLTVTSAQKNPTAFYLCASSFGDFGNTIYFGEGSWLTVV.

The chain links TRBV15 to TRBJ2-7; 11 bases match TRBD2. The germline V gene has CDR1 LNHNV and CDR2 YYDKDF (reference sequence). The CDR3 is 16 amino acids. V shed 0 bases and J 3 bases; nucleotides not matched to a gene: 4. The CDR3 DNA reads TGTGCCACCAGCAGAGATGCACTAGCGGGGGTCTACGAGCAGTACTTC. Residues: CATSRDALAGVYEQYF. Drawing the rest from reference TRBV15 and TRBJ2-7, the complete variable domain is DAMVIQNPRYQVTQFGKPVTLSCSQTLNHNVMYWYQQKSSQAPKLLFHYYDKDFNNEADTPDNFQSRRPNTSFCFLDIRSPGLGDTAMYLCATSRDALAGVYEQYFGPGTRLTVT.

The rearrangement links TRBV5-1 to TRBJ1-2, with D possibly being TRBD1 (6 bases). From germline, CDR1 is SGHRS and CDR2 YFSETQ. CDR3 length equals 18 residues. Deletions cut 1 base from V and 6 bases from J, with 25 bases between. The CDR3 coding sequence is TGCGCCAGCAGCTTGAGGGGGGGCGCCCGCGGAGATCGTAATGGCTACACCTTC. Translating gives CASSLRGGARGDRNGYTF.

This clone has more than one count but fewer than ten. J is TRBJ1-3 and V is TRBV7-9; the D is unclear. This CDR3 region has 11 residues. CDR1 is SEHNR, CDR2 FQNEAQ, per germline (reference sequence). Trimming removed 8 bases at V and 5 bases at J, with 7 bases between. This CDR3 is CASGGRNTIYF. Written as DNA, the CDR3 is TGTGCCAGCGGCGGTAGAAACACCATATATTTT.

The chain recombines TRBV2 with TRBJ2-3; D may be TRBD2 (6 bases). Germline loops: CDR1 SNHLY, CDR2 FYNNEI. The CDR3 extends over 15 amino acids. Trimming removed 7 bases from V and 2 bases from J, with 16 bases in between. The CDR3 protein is CASKRDFFITDTQYF. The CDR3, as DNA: TGTGCCAGCAAGAGGGACTTCTTTATCACAGATACGCAGTATTTT.

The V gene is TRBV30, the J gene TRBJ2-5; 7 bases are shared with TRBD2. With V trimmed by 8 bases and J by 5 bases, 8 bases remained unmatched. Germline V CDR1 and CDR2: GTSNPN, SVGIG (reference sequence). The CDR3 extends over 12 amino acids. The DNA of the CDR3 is TGTGCCGAGGGACTACCTCGTGAGACCCAGTACTTC. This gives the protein CAEGLPRETQYF.